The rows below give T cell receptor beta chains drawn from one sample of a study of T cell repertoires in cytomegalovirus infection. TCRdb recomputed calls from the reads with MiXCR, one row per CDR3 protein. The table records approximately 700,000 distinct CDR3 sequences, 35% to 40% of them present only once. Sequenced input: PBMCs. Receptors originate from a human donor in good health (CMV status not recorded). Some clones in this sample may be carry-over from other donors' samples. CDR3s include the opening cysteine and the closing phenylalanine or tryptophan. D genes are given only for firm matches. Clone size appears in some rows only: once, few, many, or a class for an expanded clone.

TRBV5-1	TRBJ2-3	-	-	CVSTALDHRTDTQYF	TGCGTCAGCACCGCTTTGGACCACCGCACAGATACGCAGTATTTT
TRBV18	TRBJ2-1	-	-	CASSPIFARSNEQFF	TGTGCCAGCTCCCCGATCTTTGCGAGGTCGAATGAGCAGTTCTTC
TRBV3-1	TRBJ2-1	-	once	CASSPDTGPFNEQFF	TGTGCCAGCAGCCCTGATACGGGGCCCTTCAATGAGCAGTTCTTC
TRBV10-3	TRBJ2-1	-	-	CAISERTDTYNEQFF	TGTGCCATCAGTGAGAGGACAGACACATACAATGAGCAGTTCTTC
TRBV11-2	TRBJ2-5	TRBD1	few	CASSLTGYEETQYF	TGTGCCAGCAGCTTGACAGGGTACGAAGAGACCCAGTACTTC
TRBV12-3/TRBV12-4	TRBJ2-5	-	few	CASSLRTAETQYF	TGTGCCAGCAGTTTACGGACAGCAGAGACCCAGTACTTC
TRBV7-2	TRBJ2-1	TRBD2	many	CASSSGTSGWVSYNEQFF	TGTGCCAGCAGCTCCGGGACTAGCGGGTGGGTTTCCTACAATGAGCAGTTCTTC
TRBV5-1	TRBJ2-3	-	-	CASSLDEGSDTQYF	TGCGCCAGCAGCTTGGATGAGGGATCAGATACGCAGTATTTT
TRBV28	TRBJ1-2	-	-	CASKRPGSFCGYTF	TGTGCCAGCAAGAGGCCAGGGTCTTTTTGTGGCTACACCTTC
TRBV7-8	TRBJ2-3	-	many	CASSYDSFTDTQYF	TGTGCCAGCAGCTACGACAGTTTCACAGATACGCAGTATTTT
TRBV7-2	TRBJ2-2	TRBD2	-	CASSLGGTSGNTGELFF	TGTGCCAGCAGCTTAGGTGGGACTAGCGGGAACACCGGGGAGCTGTTTTTT
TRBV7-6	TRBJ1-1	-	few	CASSLRARQLMNTEAFF	TGTGCCAGCAGCTTGCGGGCCAGACAGCTCATGAACACTGAAGCTTTCTTT
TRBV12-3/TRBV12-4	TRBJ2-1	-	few	CASKLYNEQFF	TGTGCCAGCAAACTATACAATGAGCAGTTCTTC
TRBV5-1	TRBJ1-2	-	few	CASSLEDLYGYTF	TGCGCCAGCAGCTTGGAGGACCTCTATGGCTACACCTTC
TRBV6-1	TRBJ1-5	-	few	CASSEFGTDNQPQHF	TGTGCCAGCAGTGAATTCGGGACCGACAATCAGCCCCAGCATTTT
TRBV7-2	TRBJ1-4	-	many	CASSKGRGGEKLFF	TGTGCCAGCAGCAAGGGACGGGGAGGTGAAAAACTGTTTTTT
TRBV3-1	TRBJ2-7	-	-	CASSQGPQENYEQYF	TGTGCCAGCAGCCAAGGTCCCCAGGAGAACTACGAGCAGTACTTC
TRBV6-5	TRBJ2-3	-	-	CASSYSGYTDTQYF	TGTGCCAGCAGTTACTCGGGTTACACAGATACGCAGTATTTT
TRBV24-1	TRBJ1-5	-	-	CATSLEGNQPQHF	TGTGCCACCAGTCTTGAGGGCAATCAGCCCCAGCATTTT
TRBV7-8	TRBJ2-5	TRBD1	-	CASSRNRGRFETQYF	TGTGCCAGCAGCCGTAACAGGGGGCGCTTCGAGACCCAGTACTTC
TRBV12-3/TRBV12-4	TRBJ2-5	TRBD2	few	CASRASGAQETQYF	TGTGCCAGCAGGGCTAGCGGGGCCCAAGAGACCCAGTACTTC
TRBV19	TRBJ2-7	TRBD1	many	CASSIDYRGTRPYEQYF	TGTGCCAGTAGTATAGACTACAGGGGGACCCGGCCCTACGAGCAGTACTTC
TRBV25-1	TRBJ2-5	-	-	CASSVVAEETQYF	TGTGCCAGCAGTGTGGTAGCGGAAGAGACCCAGTACTTC
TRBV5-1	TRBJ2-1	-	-	CASSLTSPQPYNEQFF	TGCGCCAGCAGCTTAACTAGTCCCCAGCCCTACAATGAGCAGTTCTTC